Shown below are 13 T cell receptor beta chains from a single sample sequenced in a study of T cell changes during pregnancy in multiple sclerosis. Clones were read by immunoSEQ multiplex PCR, and TCRdb kept only the in-frame ones, dropping some. This table has roughly 70,000 clones, 90% to 95% appearing once. Here the sequenced sample was peripheral blood, taken in the third trimester of pregnancy. Receptors were obtained from a female donor with multiple sclerosis, enrolled in a pregnancy study.

V gene TRBV28 combines with J gene TRBJ1-4, with 10 positions matching TRBD1. Germline CDR1 is MDHEN and CDR2 is SYDVKM. There are 14 residues in the CDR3. The ends lost 6 bases at V and 7 bases at J; junction bases unmatched: 5. The CDR3 DNA sequence: TGTGCCAGCAGGAGACAGGGGGCTCGTGAAAAACTGTTTTTT. As protein: CASRRQGAREKLFF.

A single count supports this clone. The chain employs TRBV7-6 and TRBJ2-7; TRBD2 is a possible D gene (5 bases). V lost 0 bases and J 5 bases, leaving 11 bases between the germline ends. Germline V CDR1 and CDR2: SGHVS, FNYEAQ. This CDR3 region has 14 residues. This chain's CDR3 is CASSLAGEWDEQYF. For the CDR3, the DNA is TGTGCCAGCAGCTTAGCGGGAGAATGGGACGAGCAGTACTTC.

The chain uses TRBV25-1 and TRBJ2-5, with 13 bases matching TRBD2. Germline assignment: CDR1 MGHDK and CDR2 SYGVNS. The CDR3 covers 17 residues. The V segment lost 4 bases and the J segment 5 bases; nucleotides outside the gene matches: 10. The DNA for the CDR3 is TGTGCCAGCAGTGCTATGTCCGGGACTAGCGGGAAGGAGACCCAGTACTTC. Translation gives CASSAMSGTSGKETQYF.

V gene TRBV2 combines with J gene TRBJ2-7; 11 bases fit TRBD1. The CDR3 is 14 amino acids. Losses at the gene ends were 7 bases for V and 3 bases for J; bases not matched to a gene: 5. Per the germline V gene, CDR1 is SNHLY and CDR2 is FYNNEI. CDR3 DNA sequence: TGTGCCAGCAACACGGGACAGGGGGGCTACGAGCAGTACTTC. This encodes CASNTGQGGYEQYF.

The CDR3 sequence is CASSPIPGGAKNIQYF. In nucleotides, the CDR3 is TGTGCCAGCAGCCCCATACCAGGGGGAGCCAAAAACATTCAGTACTTC. This chain links TRBV28 with TRBJ2-4; 7 bases agree with TRBD1. The CDR3 is made up of 16 amino acids. Germline V gene lookup returns CDR1 MDHEN and CDR2 SYDVKM. V shed 6 bases, J shed 0 bases, and the junction held 8 bases outside the gene matches. Full variable domain (rest looked up from reference TRBV28 and TRBJ2-4): DVKVTQSSRYLVKRTGEKVFLECVQDMDHENMFWYRQDPGLGLRLIYFSYDVKMKEKGDIPEGYSVSREKKERFSLILESASTNQTSMYLCASSPIPGGAKNIQYFGAGTRLSVL.

The chain is built from TRBV10-3 and TRBJ1-2; no clear D. Trimming shortened V by 10 bases and J by 2 bases, and 14 bases separated the two germline ends. The CDR3 extends over 13 amino acids. Germline CDR1 is ENHRY and CDR2 is SYGVKD. In DNA form, the CDR3 reads TGTGCCACCGAAGACTACCAGAACTATGGCTACACCTTC. This translates into CATEDYQNYGYTF.

The rearrangement links TRBV7-2 to TRBJ1-4; unclear D gene. The CDR3 contains 14 residues. V was trimmed by 4 bases and J by 8 bases, leaving 14 bases between them. Germline CDR1 is SGHTA and CDR2 is FQGNSA. CDR3 protein: CASSSSRGGEKLFF. CDR3 in DNA: TGTGCCAGCAGCTCTAGCCGGGGAGGGGAAAAACTGTTTTTT.

This clone has a single count. The J gene is TRBJ1-4, the V gene TRBV2; D is unclear. The CDR3 covers 14 residues. Deletions cut 7 bases from V and 8 bases from J, with 17 bases between. The germline V gene encodes CDR1 SNHLY and CDR2 FYNNEI. CDR3 region: CASTQRVAREKLFF. The CDR3 coding sequence is TGTGCCAGCACCCAACGGGTCGCCCGGGAAAAACTGTTTTTT.

This chain links TRBV6-4 with TRBJ1-5, with 11 bases aligning to TRBD1. CDR3 length: 14 amino acids. With V trimmed by 2 bases and J by 6 bases, 0 bases remained unmatched. The germline gives CDR1 MRHNA, CDR2 SNTAGT. The CDR3 DNA follows: TGTGCCAGCAGTGACGGGACAGGGGGTCAGCCCCAGCATTTT. Translated, it gives CASSDGTGGQPQHF.

This clone came up once. The chain carries TRBV7-7 and TRBJ2-2; no firm D call. The CDR3 has 12 residues. CDR1 is SSHAT, CDR2 FNYEAQ, per germline (reference sequence). V was pared by 4 bases and J by 7 bases, with 7 bases between. CDR3 sequence: CASSSSDGELFF. The CDR3 DNA is TGTGCCAGCAGCTCGAGCGACGGGGAGCTGTTTTTT.

The chain has TRBV27 and TRBJ2-3; D might be TRBD2 (5 bases). CDR1 and CDR2 (germline): MNHEY, SMNVEV (reference sequence). The CDR3 loop spans 15 amino acids. Trimming shortened V by 4 bases and J by 0 bases, and 11 bases separated the two germline ends. The DNA for the CDR3 is TGTGCCAGCAGTTATCGGGGAACTAGCACAGATACGCAGTATTTT. This codes for CASSYRGTSTDTQYF.

V usage is TRBV10-1 and J usage is TRBJ2-2; TRBD2 matches 11 bases. With 6 bases clipped from V and 2 bases from J, the junction kept 5 bases outside the gene matches. Germline V gene sequence: CDR1 WNHNN, CDR2 SYGVQD (reference sequence). CDR3 length: 16 amino acids. The chain's CDR3 is CASRSGTSGNTGELFF. CDR3 nucleotide sequence: TGCGCCAGCAGGAGCGGGACTAGCGGCAACACCGGGGAGCTGTTTTTT.

The J gene is TRBJ2-1, the V gene TRBV7-2; the D is unclear. There are 13 residues in the CDR3. Germline V gene lookup returns CDR1 SGHTA and CDR2 FQGNSA. V lost 4 bases and J lost 8, with 12 bases in between. In DNA, the CDR3 is TGTGCCAGCAGCTCTCTCCGGAGTTATGAGCAGTTCTTC. This encodes CASSSLRSYEQFF.